This TCR beta chain was profiled in a study of blood T cell repertoires in COVID-19. The germline CDR1 and CDR2 sequences are WNHNN and SYGVQD (reference sequence). The CDR3 is 13 residues long. V shed 0 bases and J shed 4 bases, with 7 bases lying between them. Produced via immunoSEQ multiplex PCR; TCRdb's table is partial and in-frame only. This sample yields 350,000 to 500,000 clones, of which roughly 90% are seen a single time; 0.7% to 0.85% belongs to the top ten. This receptor was obtained from a man in his late teens or twenties with COVID-19, enrolled during active disease. The rearrangement links TRBV10-1 to TRBJ2-7, with D perhaps TRBD1 (5 bases). The sample taken for sequencing was peripheral blood. The CDR3 loop reads CASSESGLYEQYF. CDR3 DNA sequence: TGCGCCAGCAGTGAGTCGGGGCTGTACGAGCAGTACTTC.